Here is one TCR beta chain with its context. The data belong to a study of shared clonotypes between healthy human individuals. The germline CDR1 and CDR2 sequences are KGHSH and LQKENI. V was cut by 3 bases and J by 8 bases, with 13 bases left in between. The CDR3 has 13 residues. Only in-frame clones appear in the TCRdb table, and some are missing; sequencing was by immunoSEQ multiplex PCR. The top ten clones hold 1.4% of a sample with some 1 million clones, around 76% of them seen once. The receptor was derived from a man aged 18 to 29 in good health. Sequenced sample: memory CD4+ T cells sorted from blood. The subset is: CD45RA-negative fraction. This sequence joins TRBV18 and TRBJ1-2, with D uncertain. CDR3 protein: CASSPSDVRGYTF. CDR3 nucleotide sequence: TGTGCCAGCTCACCGTCGGACGTTAGGGGCTACACCTTC. Based on the CDR3 plus reference TRBV18 and TRBJ1-2, the full variable domain is NAGVMQNPRHLVRRRGQEARLRCSPMKGHSHVYWYRQLPEEGLKFMVYLQKENIIDESGMPKERFSAEFPKEGPSILRIQQVVRGDSAAYFCASSPSDVRGYTFGSGTRLTVV.